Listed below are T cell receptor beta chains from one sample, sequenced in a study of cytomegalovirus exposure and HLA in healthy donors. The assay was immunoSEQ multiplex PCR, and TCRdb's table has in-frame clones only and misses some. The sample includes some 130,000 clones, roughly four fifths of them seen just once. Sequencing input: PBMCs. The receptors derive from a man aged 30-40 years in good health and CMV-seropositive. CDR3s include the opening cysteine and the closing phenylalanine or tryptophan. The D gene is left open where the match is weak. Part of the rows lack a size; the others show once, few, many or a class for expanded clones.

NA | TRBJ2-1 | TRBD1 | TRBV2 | TGTGCCAGCAGTGATGACAGGGGGGTTGAGCAGTTCTTC | CASSDDRGVEQFF
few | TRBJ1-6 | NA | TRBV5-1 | TGCGCCAGCAGCTTGGAGAGGGCCTCCTATAATTCACCCCTCCACTTT | CASSLERASYNSPLHF
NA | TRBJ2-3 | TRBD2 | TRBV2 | TGTGCCAGCAGTGAAGCCCTGCTTAGCGGGGGTTTGACAGATACGCAGTATTTT | CASSEALLSGGLTDTQYF
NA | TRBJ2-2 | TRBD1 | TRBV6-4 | TGTGCGTTCCCGAGGGGGACAGGGGACACCGGGGAGCTGTTTTTT | CAFPRGTGDTGELFF
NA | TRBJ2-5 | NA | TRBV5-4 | TGTGCCAGCAAAGATCGGGAGCGGATAGAGACCCAGTACTTC | CASKDRERIETQYF
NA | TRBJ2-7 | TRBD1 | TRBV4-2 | TGTGCCAGCAGTCCTTCGACAGGGGTTTCCGAGCAGTACTTC | CASSPSTGVSEQYF
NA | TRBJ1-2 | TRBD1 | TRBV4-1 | TGCGCCAGCAGCCACCCAAAGCAGGGACAGGGGGCCCTTACTAACTATGGCTACACCTTC | CASSHPKQGQGALTNYGYTF
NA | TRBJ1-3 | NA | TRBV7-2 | TGTGCCAGCAGCTTAGCTGGGCGGGGCTCTGGAAACACCATATATTTT | CASSLAGRGSGNTIYF
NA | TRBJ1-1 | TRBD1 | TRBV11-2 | TGTGCCAGCAGCTTAGATCTGGACAGGGTAGTTTCCATAGAAGCTTTCTTT | CASSLDLDRVVSIEAFF
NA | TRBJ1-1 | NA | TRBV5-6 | TGTGCCAGCAGCTTGCCGGGTACCCTGAACACTGAAGCTTTCTTT | CASSLPGTLNTEAFF
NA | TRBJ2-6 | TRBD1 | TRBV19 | TGTGCCAGTAGTTTGCTGAACAGGGGGTACGGGGCCAACGTCCTGACTTTC | CASSLLNRGYGANVLTF
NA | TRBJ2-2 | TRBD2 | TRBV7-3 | TGTGCCAGCAGCATGGGACTAGCGGGAGGAACCGGGGAGCTGTTTTTT | CASSMGLAGGTGELFF
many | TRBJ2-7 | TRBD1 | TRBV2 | TGTGCCAGCAGTCGACAGGGCAGCTACGAGCAGTACTTC | CASSRQGSYEQYF
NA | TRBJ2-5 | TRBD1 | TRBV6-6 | TGTGCCAGCAGGCCCGGGACAGGGGTAGAGACCCAGTACTTC | CASRPGTGVETQYF
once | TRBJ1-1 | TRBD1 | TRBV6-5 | TGTGCCAGCAGTTACTTAGTGGGACAGGGTTCCACTGAAGCTTTCTTT | CASSYLVGQGSTEAFF
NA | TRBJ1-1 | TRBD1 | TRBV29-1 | TGCAGCGGGACAGGGGGTAGCGCTGAAGCTTTCTTT | CSGTGGSAEAFF
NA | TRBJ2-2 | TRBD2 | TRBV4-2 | TGTGCCAGCAGCCGAACCCGCGGGGGGACCGGGGAGCTGTTTTTT | CASSRTRGGTGELFF
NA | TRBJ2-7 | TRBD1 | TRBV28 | TGTGCCAGCAGTTTACCTCCATATCTTGACAGGGCCATTTCCTACGAGCAGTACTTC | CASSLPPYLDRAISYEQYF
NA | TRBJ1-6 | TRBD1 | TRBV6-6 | TGTGCCAGCAGTTACTCGACAGGGGCAGGCAATTCACCCCTCCACTTT | CASSYSTGAGNSPLHF
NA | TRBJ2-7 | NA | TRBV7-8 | TGTGCCAGCAGCGTAAAGCGGGTCCTATCCTACGAGCAGTACTTC | CASSVKRVLSYEQYF
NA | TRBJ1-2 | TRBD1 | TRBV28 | TGTGCCAGCAGTCAACCGGGACAGGGCTTCTATGGCTACACCTTC | CASSQPGQGFYGYTF
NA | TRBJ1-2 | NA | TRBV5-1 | TGCGCCAGCAGCTTGGCCGCACAGGGTTTTGATGGCTACACCTTC | CASSLAAQGFDGYTF
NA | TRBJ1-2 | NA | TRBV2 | TGTGCCAGCAGCGAGACAGGCCTCTATGGCTACACCTTC | CASSETGLYGYTF
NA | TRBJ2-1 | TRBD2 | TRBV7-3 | TGTGCCAGCAGTTTAAGCGGGAGTGAATACAATGAGCAGTTCTTC | CASSLSGSEYNEQFF
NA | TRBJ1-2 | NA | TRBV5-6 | TGTGCCAGCAGTTCAACCCAGGGGAGGGGACGCAACTATGGCTACACCTTC | CASSSTQGRGRNYGYTF
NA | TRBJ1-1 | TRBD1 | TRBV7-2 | TGTGCCAGCAGCTTAAATAGGGGGCGAGCAGAAGCTTTCTTT | CASSLNRGRAEAFF
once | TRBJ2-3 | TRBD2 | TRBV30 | TGTGCCTGGACTAGCGGGATCTCAGATACGCAGTATTTT | CAWTSGISDTQYF
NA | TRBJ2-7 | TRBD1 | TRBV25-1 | TGTGCCAGCAGTGACGGACAGGGGACGTCCTACGAGCAGTACTTC | CASSDGQGTSYEQYF
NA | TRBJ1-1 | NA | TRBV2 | TGTGCCAGCAACCAGGGGTCGATGACTGAAGCTTTCTTT | CASNQGSMTEAFF
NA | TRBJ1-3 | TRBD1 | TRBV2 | TGTGCCAGCAGAGGACAGGACTTCTCTGGAAACACCATATATTTT | CASRGQDFSGNTIYF
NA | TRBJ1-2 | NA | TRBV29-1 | TGCAGCGTACTACCGGGAGGATCAGGCGGCTACACCTTC | CSVLPGGSGGYTF
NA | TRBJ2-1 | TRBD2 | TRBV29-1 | TGCAGCGTTAGGACTAGCGGGATGGTCTCCTACAATGAGCAGTTCTTC | CSVRTSGMVSYNEQFF
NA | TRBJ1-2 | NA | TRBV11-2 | TGTGCCAGCAGCCCTAATTTGGGGCCTCGGGGCTACACCTTC | CASSPNLGPRGYTF
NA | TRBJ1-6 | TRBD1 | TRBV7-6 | TGTGCCAGCAGCTTAGATGACAGGGCGTTCAATTCACCCCTCCACTTT | CASSLDDRAFNSPLHF